This T cell receptor beta chain was sequenced for a study of T cell repertoires in cytomegalovirus infection. CDR3 length: 12 residues. V was shortened by 6 bases and J by 4 bases, with 7 bases between the two germline ends. Per the germline V gene, CDR1 is LNHDA and CDR2 is SQIVND (reference sequence). TCRdb recomputed calls from the reads with MiXCR, one row per CDR3 protein. The data hold hundreds of thousands of distinct CDR3 sequences, with 31% observed a single time. Comments on this clonotype: Its target is not known.

V is TRBV19 and J is TRBJ1-5; D is undetermined. This specimen consisted of cultured CD8+ T cells from PBMCs, obtained from culture after CMV antigen stimulation. The sequence derives from a human donor in good health (CMV status not recorded). Some clones in this sample may be carry-over from other donors' samples. The CDR3 protein is CASRSENQPQHF. In DNA form, the CDR3 reads TGTGCCAGTAGGAGCGAAAATCAGCCCCAGCATTTT.